One and the same sample provided the 24 T cell receptor beta chains below, sequenced in a study of OX40 agonist ivuxolimab in advanced cancers. The method behind the library was the immunoSEQ multiplex PCR assay. The immuneACCESS repertoire file appears here via TCRdb, limited to in-frame rearrangements. These files lack a portion of the clones; in checked studies, under half of the deficit traces to unresolved V genes, and the cause of the others is not known. This sample has roughly 79,000 clones in its table, and around 92% of those were observed once. The ten top clones hold 0.53% of the sample. Sequences were derived from CD4+ or CD8+ T cells sorted from blood, sampled in a trial of the OX40 agonist ivuxolimab. All receptors come from an adult with an advanced solid tumor such as melanoma, head and neck, liver or kidney cancer.

The genes are TRBV12-5 and TRBJ2-1; 11 bases agree with TRBD2. The CDR3 has 16 amino acids. Germline V CDR1 and CDR2: LGHNT, FRNRAP. V was clipped by 1 base and J by 4 bases; unmatched bases: 3. In DNA form, the CDR3 reads TGTGCTAGTGGTTTGGAAGGGACTAGCGGATACAATGAGCAGTTCTTC. Translating gives CASGLEGTSGYNEQFF. The complete variable domain, with remaining parts taken from reference TRBV12-5 and TRBJ2-1, reads DARVTQTPRHKVTEMGQEVTMRCQPILGHNTVFWYRQTMMQGLELLAYFRNRAPLDDSGMPKDRFSAEMPDATLATLKIQPSEPRDSAVYFCASGLEGTSGYNEQFFGPGTRLTVL.

This chain uses TRBV7-9 with TRBJ1-1; tentative D call: TRBD1 (5 bases). The V end lost 1 base, the J end lost 0 bases, and 9 bases lay between the germline ends. From germline, CDR1 is SEHNR and CDR2 FQNEAQ (reference sequence). This CDR3 has 15 residues. This chain's CDR3 is CASSLVPGMNTEAFF. The CDR3 DNA reads as TGTGCCAGCAGCTTAGTTCCAGGGATGAACACTGAAGCTTTCTTT. The entire variable domain, with the rest obtained from reference TRBV7-9 and TRBJ1-1, is as follows: DTGVSQNPRHKITKRGQNVTFRCDPISEHNRLYWYRQTLGQGPEFLTYFQNEAQLEKSRLLSDRFSAERPKGSFSTLEIQRTEQGDSAMYLCASSLVPGMNTEAFFGQGTRLTVV.

The rearrangement joins TRBV27 to TRBJ2-3; 9 bases align to TRBD1. The ends lost 7 bases at V and 5 bases at J; junction bases unmatched: 10. Germline CDR1 and CDR2: MNHEY and SMNVEV (reference sequence). The CDR3 spans 15 residues. CDR3 sequence (DNA): TGTGCCAGCACCCTAAACAGGGGGCGTCAAGATACGCAGTATTTT. This translates into CASTLNRGRQDTQYF.

The chain recombines TRBV7-9 with TRBJ1-2; a possible D gene is TRBD1 (6 bases). Germline V gives CDR1 SEHNR, CDR2 FQNEAQ (reference sequence). V was shortened by 5 bases and J by 8 bases, with 18 bases between the two germline ends. This CDR3 contains 14 residues. CDR3 amino acids: CASSRGRTGNGYTF. CDR3 bases: TGTGCCAGCAGCCGAGGACGAACAGGGAACGGCTACACCTTC. Filled out from reference TRBV7-9 and TRBJ1-2, the complete variable domain reads DTGVSQNPRHKITKRGQNVTFRCDPISEHNRLYWYRQTLGQGPEFLTYFQNEAQLEKSRLLSDRFSAERPKGSFSTLEIQRTEQGDSAMYLCASSRGRTGNGYTFGSGTRLTVV.

This clone was picked up one time. V and J are TRBV7-2 and TRBJ2-1, with 7 bases that match TRBD2. The CDR3 contains 15 residues. Germline V gene sequence: CDR1 SGHTA, CDR2 FQGNSA. V lost 1 base, J lost 4 bases, and 4 bases stayed unmatched. The CDR3: CASSLGGLGYNEQFF. The CDR3 DNA reads as TGTGCCAGCAGCTTAGGTGGACTAGGGTACAATGAGCAGTTCTTC.

The V gene is TRBV30, the J gene TRBJ2-7; a weak D match, TRBD2 (6 bases). Trimming removed 1 base from V and 1 base from J, with 20 bases in between. CDR3 size: 17 residues. Looked up from germline, CDR1 is GTSNPN and CDR2 is SVGIG (reference sequence). For the CDR3, the DNA is TGTGCCTGGAGTGGTGGTAGCGGCCCTGACGATTCCTACGAGCAGTACTTC. Translation: CAWSGGSGPDDSYEQYF. The variable domain in full, with the rest retrieved from reference TRBV30 and TRBJ2-7, is SQTIHQWPATLVQPVGSPLSLECTVEGTSNPNLYWYRQAAGRGLQLLFYSVGIGQISSEVPQNLSASRPQDRQFILSSKKLLLSDSGFYLCAWSGGSGPDDSYEQYFGPGTRLTVT.

The CDR3 loop reads CASRRNQETQYF. Written as DNA, the CDR3 is TGTGCCAGTAGAAGGAATCAAGAGACCCAGTACTTC. The chain uses TRBV19 and TRBJ2-5, with no clear D. V was shortened by 6 bases and J by 2 bases, with 7 bases between the two germline ends. Germline CDR1 is LNHDA and CDR2 is SQIVND (reference sequence). CDR3 size: 12 residues.

The chain links TRBV10-3 to TRBJ1-2; D is undetermined. The ends were cut back, 5 bases at V and 2 bases at J, with 12 bases in the middle. CDR1 ENHRY and CDR2 SYGVKD come from the germline V gene. The CDR3 covers 14 residues. The DNA for the CDR3 is TGTGCCATCAGTTTTATGACCGGGAACTATGGCTACACCTTC. It yields the protein CAISFMTGNYGYTF.

The rearrangement links TRBV11-1 to TRBJ1-1; D uncertain. Per the germline V gene, CDR1 is SGHAT and CDR2 is FQDESV (reference sequence). Trimming shortened V by 1 base and J by 7 bases, and 13 bases separated the two germline ends. This CDR3 spans 14 amino acids. In nucleotides, the CDR3 is TGTGCCAGCAGCTTAGGGCACAGCTGGATTGAAGCTTTCTTT. Protein sequence: CASSLGHSWIEAFF.

The rearrangement links TRBV4-1 to TRBJ1-1; no definite D call. Germline-derived CDR1 and CDR2 are MGHRA and YSYEKL. V was pared by 4 bases and J by 5 bases, with 20 bases between. CDR3 size: 16 residues. In DNA form, the CDR3 reads TGCGCCAGCAGCCGCCTCCGGGCCAGGCGCGATACTGAAGCTTTCTTT. Translating it yields CASSRLRARRDTEAFF.

The chain employs TRBV20-1 and TRBJ2-3, with D tentatively TRBD2 (5 bases). Germline loops: CDR1 DFQATT, CDR2 SNEGSKA (reference sequence). This CDR3 is 11 amino acids long. Trimming took off 7 bases at V and 2 bases at J, with 7 bases between the two ends. CDR3 bases: TGCAGTGGTGACTACACAGATACGCAGTATTTT. It yields the protein CSGDYTDTQYF.

The chain uses TRBV18 and TRBJ1-3; D is uncertain. The CDR3 has 16 residues. V lost 3 bases, J lost 0 bases, and 12 bases lay in between. Germline V CDR1 and CDR2: KGHSH, LQKENI. CDR3: CASSPNADGSGNTIYF. The CDR3 coding sequence is TGTGCCAGCTCACCGAACGCTGACGGCTCTGGAAACACCATATATTTT.

The gene calls are TRBV30 and TRBJ2-3, with D possibly TRBD2 on 6 matching bases. CDR3 size: 16 residues. V lost 2 bases, J lost 7 bases, and 22 bases lay in between. Germline loops: CDR1 GTSNPN, CDR2 SVGIG (reference sequence). In nucleotides, the CDR3 is TGTGCCTGGAGTAGAGGGCTTACGGGAGTCGGGAATACGCAGTATTTT. Translating gives CAWSRGLTGVGNTQYF.

The rearrangement joins TRBV7-9 to TRBJ2-5; 8 bases fit TRBD2. Germline-derived CDR1 and CDR2 are SEHNR and FQNEAQ (reference sequence). With V trimmed by 0 bases and J by 5 bases, 14 bases remained unmatched. There are 18 residues in the CDR3. The CDR3 here is CASSLAPFWREVGETQYF. CDR3 coding DNA: TGTGCCAGCAGCTTAGCCCCCTTCTGGCGGGAGGTGGGGGAGACCCAGTACTTC.

CDR3 nucleotide sequence: TGTGCCAGCAGCTTCCGGGACTTTACGCAGTATTTT. Protein product: CASSFRDFTQYF. This chain uses TRBV7-9 with TRBJ2-3; D perhaps matches TRBD2 (6 bases). Germline V gives CDR1 SEHNR, CDR2 FQNEAQ (reference sequence). This CDR3 has 12 amino acids. V shed 3 bases and J shed 8 bases, with 9 bases lying between them.

This clone was found once. Its ends do not fully match the called genes, so a read error is possible. The V call is TRBV5-1, the J call TRBJ2-1, with TRBD2 matching 7 bases. The length of the CDR3 is 15 residues. The V gene's germline CDR1 is SGHRS and CDR2 YFSETQ. CDR3 bases: TGCGCCAGCAGCTTGAGACTAGCCTCCCACAATGAGCAGTTCTTC. Translated, it gives CASSLRLASHNEQFF.

The rearrangement joins TRBV29-1 to TRBJ2-3; D unclear. In germline, CDR1 is SQVTM, CDR2 ANQGSEA. CDR3 length: 13 amino acids. The V end was cut by 5 bases, the J end by 1 base, with 10 bases between. CDR3 sequence (DNA): TGCAGCGTTAGATCCAGTGGCACAGATACGCAGTATTTT. Protein sequence: CSVRSSGTDTQYF.

The rearrangement links TRBV10-1 to TRBJ2-1; tentatively, D is TRBD1 (5 bases). The germline CDR1 and CDR2 sequences are WNHNN and SYGVQD (reference sequence). V lost 7 bases to trimming and J lost 4 bases, with 14 bases between them. This CDR3 comprises 14 residues. In DNA form, the CDR3 reads TGCGCCAGCAAACGGACAAAGCTGTACAATGAGCAGTTCTTC. Its translation is CASKRTKLYNEQFF.

The chain recombines TRBV5-6 with TRBJ2-7, with 14 nucleotides matching TRBD2. Germline V gene sequence: CDR1 SGHDT, CDR2 YYEEEE. The CDR3 has 14 amino acids. The V segment lost 4 bases and the J segment 7 bases; nucleotides outside the gene matches: 4. CDR3 in amino acids: CASSPGLAGVEQYF. In nucleotides, the CDR3 is TGTGCCAGCAGCCCGGGACTAGCGGGAGTGGAGCAGTACTTC.

CDR3 in amino acids: CATSRPGWGNQPQHF. CDR3 in DNA: TGTGCCACCAGCAGACCGGGATGGGGGAATCAGCCCCAGCATTTT. This chain uses TRBV15 with TRBJ1-5; D may be TRBD1 (5 bases). Germline V gene sequence: CDR1 LNHNV, CDR2 YYDKDF (reference sequence). V was shortened by 2 bases and J by 4 bases, with 12 bases between the two germline ends. This CDR3 is 15 amino acids long.

Written as DNA, the CDR3 is TGCGCCAGCAGCCCAAGACTAGCGGCGAGCACAGATACGCAGTATTTT. This sequence encodes CASSPRLAASTDTQYF. The chain employs TRBV5-1 and TRBJ2-3, with TRBD2 matching 9 bases. The length of the CDR3 is 16 residues. V lost 4 bases, J lost 0 bases, and 6 bases stayed unmatched. The V gene's germline CDR1 is SGHRS and CDR2 YFSETQ.

This chain joins TRBV5-6 and TRBJ1-4, with no clear D. CDR1 and CDR2 (germline): SGHDT, YYEEEE. Between the trimmed V and J ends, which lost 0 bases and 3 bases, there was a span of 12 bases. This CDR3 spans 16 amino acids. The CDR3 loop reads CASSLAGGSANEKLFF. For the CDR3, the DNA is TGTGCCAGCAGCTTGGCAGGAGGATCTGCTAATGAAAAACTGTTTTTT.

This clone was counted a few times. The chain recombines TRBV7-9 with TRBJ2-1, with TRBD2 as a possible D gene (7 bases). The germline V gene encodes CDR1 SEHNR and CDR2 FQNEAQ (reference sequence). This CDR3 has 14 residues. CDR3 in amino acids: CALGGREFYNEQFF. As DNA, the CDR3 is TGTGCTCTGGGGGGGCGGGAGTTCTACAATGAGCAGTTCTTC.

This clone was counted a few times. A junction end diverges from the germline sequence, so it may reflect a read error. This rearrangement joins TRBV7-9 to TRBJ2-7; D may be TRBD2 (6 bases). This CDR3 has 14 residues. From germline, CDR1 is SEHNR and CDR2 FQNEAQ (reference sequence). As DNA, the CDR3 is TGTGCCAGCAGCTTAGCGTTTGAGCAGGAGCGGGCTCACTTC. This encodes CASSLAFEQERAHF. The variable domain in full, with the rest retrieved from reference TRBV7-9 and TRBJ2-7, is DTGVSQNPRHKITKRGQNVTFRCDPISEHNRLYWYRQTLGQGPEFLTYFQNEAQLEKSRLLSDRFSAERPKGSFSTLEIQRTEQGDSAMYLCASSLAFEQERAHFGPGTRLTVT.